The rows below give T cell receptor beta chains drawn from one sample of a study of cytomegalovirus exposure and HLA in healthy donors. TCRdb keeps only in-frame clones here, not all; method: immunoSEQ multiplex PCR. This table holds some 160,000 clones, approximately 80% found once. Sequenced input: PBMCs. Every receptor here comes from a woman in her forties or fifties in good health and CMV-seronegative. The CDR3 runs from the conserved cysteine through the conserved F or W. A D gene is named only where the DNA matches it firmly. Clone sizes are given selectively: once, few, many, or a class where the clone is expanded.

v_gene	d_gene	len	j_gene	abundance	CDR3nt	CDR3aa
TRBV19	TRBD1	16	TRBJ1-1	NA	TGTGCCAGTAGTGCCTCACCGGGACAGGGGAAAACTGAAGCTTTCTTT	CASSASPGQGKTEAFF
TRBV5-6	NA	15	TRBJ2-3	NA	TGTGCCAGCAGCTTGGGACTAGACCGCACAGATACGCAGTATTTT	CASSLGLDRTDTQYF
TRBV5-1	NA	14	TRBJ1-1	NA	TGCGCCAGCAGCCTGGACAGAGCCAACACTGAAGCTTTCTTT	CASSLDRANTEAFF
TRBV30	TRBD2	15	TRBJ2-1	NA	TGTGCCTGGGGGGGTGGCGGGGGGCACTACAATGAGCAGTTCTTC	CAWGGGGGHYNEQFF
TRBV18	NA	16	TRBJ2-1	once	TGTGCCAGCTCACCCTTTCGCGGCCAGGGGGGCAATGAGCAGTTCTTC	CASSPFRGQGGNEQFF
TRBV11-2	NA	15	TRBJ2-2	NA	TGTGCCAGCAGCTTAATGGAGCAGGGTGGTGGGGAGCTGTTTTTT	CASSLMEQGGGELFF
TRBV7-6	NA	13	TRBJ2-1	NA	TGTGCCAGCAGCCCGACTTTAGCCGATGAGCAGTTCTTC	CASSPTLADEQFF
TRBV7-3	TRBD1	13	TRBJ1-2	NA	TGTGCCAGCAGCTCGACAGGGTTCGGAGGCTACACCTTC	CASSSTGFGGYTF
TRBV18	NA	15	TRBJ2-3	NA	TGTGCCAGCTCAATAGTAGGACTGATTACAGATACGCAGTATTTT	CASSIVGLITDTQYF
TRBV9	TRBD2	16	TRBJ2-3	NA	TGTGCCAGCAGCGTAGCTGGGACTAGAAGGACAGATACGCAGTATTTT	CASSVAGTRRTDTQYF
TRBV27	TRBD1	14	TRBJ2-7	NA	TGTGCCAGCAGCCCTCGGACAGGGTTGTACGAGCAGTACTTC	CASSPRTGLYEQYF
TRBV10-1	NA	13	TRBJ2-1	NA	TGCGCCAGCAGTGAGTCCCTAGCTGGTGAGCAGTTCTTC	CASSESLAGEQFF
TRBV7-6	TRBD1	13	TRBJ2-7	NA	TGTGCCAGCGGGTCGGACAGGGGCTACGAGCAGTACTTC	CASGSDRGYEQYF
TRBV19	TRBD1	15	TRBJ1-1	NA	TGTGCCAGTAGTAAACGCCCAGACAGGGGCACTGAAGCTTTCTTT	CASSKRPDRGTEAFF
TRBV18	NA	14	TRBJ2-3	NA	TGTGCCAGCTCACCACGAACAGACACAGATACGCAGTATTTT	CASSPRTDTDTQYF